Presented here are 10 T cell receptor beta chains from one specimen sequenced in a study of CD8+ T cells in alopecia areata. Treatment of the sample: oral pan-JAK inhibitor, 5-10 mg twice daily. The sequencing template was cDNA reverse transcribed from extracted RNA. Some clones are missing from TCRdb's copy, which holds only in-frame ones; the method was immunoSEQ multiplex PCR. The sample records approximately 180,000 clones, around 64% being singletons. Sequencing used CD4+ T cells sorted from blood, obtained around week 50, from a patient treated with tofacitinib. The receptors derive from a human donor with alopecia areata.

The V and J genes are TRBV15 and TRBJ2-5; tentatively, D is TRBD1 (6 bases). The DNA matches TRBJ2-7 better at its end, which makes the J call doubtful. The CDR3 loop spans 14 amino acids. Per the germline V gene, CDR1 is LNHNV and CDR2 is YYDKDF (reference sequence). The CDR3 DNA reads TGTGCCACCAGTCGGGACATTCTCTCCTACGAGCAGTACTTC. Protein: CATSRDILSYEQYF.

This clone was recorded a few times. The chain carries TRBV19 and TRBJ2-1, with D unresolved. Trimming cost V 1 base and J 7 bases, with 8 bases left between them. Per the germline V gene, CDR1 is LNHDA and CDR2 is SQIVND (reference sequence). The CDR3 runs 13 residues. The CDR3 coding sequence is TGTGCCAGTAGTATAGTATTTGGGAATGAGCAGTTCTTC. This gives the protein CASSIVFGNEQFF.

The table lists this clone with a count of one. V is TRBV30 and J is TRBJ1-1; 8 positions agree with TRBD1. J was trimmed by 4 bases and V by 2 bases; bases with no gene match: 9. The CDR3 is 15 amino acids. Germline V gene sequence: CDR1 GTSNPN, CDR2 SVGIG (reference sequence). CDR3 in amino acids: CAWSQGAGMATEAFF. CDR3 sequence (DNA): TGTGCCTGGAGTCAGGGGGCCGGAATGGCCACTGAAGCTTTCTTT.

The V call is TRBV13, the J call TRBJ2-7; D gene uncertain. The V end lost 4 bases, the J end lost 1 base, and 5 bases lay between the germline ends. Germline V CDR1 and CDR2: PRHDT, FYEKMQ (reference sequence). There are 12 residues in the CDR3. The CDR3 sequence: CASSSISYEQYF. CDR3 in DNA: TGTGCCAGCAGCTCCATTTCCTACGAGCAGTACTTC.

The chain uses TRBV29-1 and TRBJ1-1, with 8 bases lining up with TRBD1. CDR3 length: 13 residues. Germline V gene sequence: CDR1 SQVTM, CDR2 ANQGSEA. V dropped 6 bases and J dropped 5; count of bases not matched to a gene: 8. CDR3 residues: CSVPDRGGTEAFF. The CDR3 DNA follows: TGCAGCGTCCCCGACAGGGGAGGAACTGAAGCTTTCTTT.

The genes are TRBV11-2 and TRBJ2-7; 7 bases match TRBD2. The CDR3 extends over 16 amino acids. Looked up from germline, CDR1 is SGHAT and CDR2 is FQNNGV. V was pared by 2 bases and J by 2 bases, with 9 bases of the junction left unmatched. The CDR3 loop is CASSLQSLAAPYEQYF. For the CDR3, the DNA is TGTGCCAGCAGCTTACAATCCCTAGCGGCCCCCTACGAGCAGTACTTC.

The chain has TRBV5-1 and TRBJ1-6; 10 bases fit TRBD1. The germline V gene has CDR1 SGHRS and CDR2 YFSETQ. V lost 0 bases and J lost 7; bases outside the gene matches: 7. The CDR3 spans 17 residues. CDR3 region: CASSLAGPGQGNSPLHF. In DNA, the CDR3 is TGCGCCAGCAGCTTGGCCGGACCGGGACAGGGGAATTCACCCCTCCACTTT.

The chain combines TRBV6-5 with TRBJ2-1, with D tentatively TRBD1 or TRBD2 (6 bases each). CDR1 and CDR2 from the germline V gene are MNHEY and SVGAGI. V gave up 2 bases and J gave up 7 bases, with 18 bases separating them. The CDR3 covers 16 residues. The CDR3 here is CASSYLRGAGANEQFF. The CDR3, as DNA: TGTGCCAGCAGTTACCTGAGGGGGGCTGGGGCTAATGAGCAGTTCTTC.

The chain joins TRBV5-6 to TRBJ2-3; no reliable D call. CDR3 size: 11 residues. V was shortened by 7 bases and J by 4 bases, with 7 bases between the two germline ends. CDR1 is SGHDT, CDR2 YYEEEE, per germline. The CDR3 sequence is CASSAADTQYF. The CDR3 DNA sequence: TGTGCCAGCTCCGCGGCAGATACGCAGTATTTT.

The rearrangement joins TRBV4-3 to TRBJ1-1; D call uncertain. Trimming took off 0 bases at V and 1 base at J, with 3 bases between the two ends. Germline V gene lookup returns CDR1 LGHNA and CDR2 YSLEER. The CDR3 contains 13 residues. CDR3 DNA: TGCGCCAGCAGCCAAGAAGAGAACACTGAAGCTTTCTTT. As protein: CASSQEENTEAFF.